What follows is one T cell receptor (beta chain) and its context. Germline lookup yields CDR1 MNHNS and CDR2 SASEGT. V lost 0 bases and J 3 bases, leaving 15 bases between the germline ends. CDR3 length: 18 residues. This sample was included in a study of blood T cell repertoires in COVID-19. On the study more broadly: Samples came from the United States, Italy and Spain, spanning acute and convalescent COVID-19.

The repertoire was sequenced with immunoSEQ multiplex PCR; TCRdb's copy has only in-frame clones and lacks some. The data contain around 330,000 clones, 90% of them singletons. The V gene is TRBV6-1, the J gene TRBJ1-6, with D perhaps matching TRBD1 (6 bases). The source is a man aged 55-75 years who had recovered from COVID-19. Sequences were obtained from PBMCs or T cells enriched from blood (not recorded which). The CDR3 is CASSEALSGASYNSPLHF. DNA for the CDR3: TGTGCCAGCAGTGAAGCGCTATCAGGGGCGAGCTATAATTCACCCCTCCACTTT.